Reported below is one T cell receptor beta chain. Its specificity is unknown. Germline V lookup: CDR1 MGHRA, CDR2 YSYEKL. The length of the CDR3 is 13 residues. Trimming removed 1 base from V and 7 bases from J, with 8 bases in between. Exclusion applied to patients with autoimmune disease history or systemic immunosuppression. This record belongs to a study of OX40 agonist ivuxolimab in advanced cancers. The assay was immunoSEQ multiplex PCR, and TCRdb's table has in-frame clones only and misses some. The sample shows roughly 48,000 clones, 65% to 90% of them seen only once. Overall study results and limits: CD4+ and CD8+ blood T cells expanded clonally by week 6 at 0.1 to 3.0 mg/kg.

The source of this sequence is an adult with an advanced solid tumor such as melanoma, head and neck, liver or kidney cancer. V usage is TRBV4-1 and J usage is TRBJ2-1; D is unclear. Here the sequenced sample was CD4+ or CD8+ T cells sorted from blood, taken in a trial of the OX40 agonist ivuxolimab. The CDR3 DNA sequence: TGCGCCAGCAGCCAAGTCAGTCTAAATGAGCAGTTCTTC. It codes for CASSQVSLNEQFF.